Below, one TCR beta chain is given with its context. This specimen belongs to a study of blood T cell repertoires in COVID-19. On the study more broadly: PBMCs, B-cell-depleted T cells, or T cells were the source of the cDNA or gDNA that made up the material.

V trimming: 0 bases; J trimming: 1 base; junction bases outside the gene matches: 2. The CDR3 runs to 15 residues. Germline CDR1 reads SGDLS; CDR2 reads YYNGEE. Original methodology: Estimation of nucleated cell counts was performed using reference gene primer amplification. The method was immunoSEQ multiplex PCR; TCRdb's version includes in-frame clones alone and lacks a portion of them. V, J and clone size were drawn from that table, and D and trimming were deduced from the DNA. The sample includes around 160,000 clones, around nine tenths seen only once; the top ten take about 2.5%. Sequencing was performed on peripheral blood. This chain connects TRBV9 to TRBJ2-7, with TRBD2 matching 9 bases. The TCR originated in a human donor in a cohort sampled during active COVID-19. CDR3 loop: CASSVDSGSSYEQYF. The CDR3 nucleotides are TGTGCCAGCAGCGTAGATAGCGGGAGTTCCTACGAGCAGTACTTC.